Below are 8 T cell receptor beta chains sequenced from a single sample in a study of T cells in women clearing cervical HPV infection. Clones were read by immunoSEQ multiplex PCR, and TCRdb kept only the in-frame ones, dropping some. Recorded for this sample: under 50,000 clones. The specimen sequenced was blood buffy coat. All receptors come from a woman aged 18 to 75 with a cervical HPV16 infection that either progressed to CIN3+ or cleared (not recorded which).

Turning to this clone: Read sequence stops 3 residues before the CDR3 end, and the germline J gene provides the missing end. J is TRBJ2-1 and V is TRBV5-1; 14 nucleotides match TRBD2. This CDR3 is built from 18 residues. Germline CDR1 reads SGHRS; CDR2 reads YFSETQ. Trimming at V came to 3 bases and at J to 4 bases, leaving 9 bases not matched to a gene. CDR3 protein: CASSSPTSGGVPYNEQFF. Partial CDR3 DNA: TGCGCCAGCAGCTCACCGACTAGCGGGGGGGTTCCATACAATGAG.

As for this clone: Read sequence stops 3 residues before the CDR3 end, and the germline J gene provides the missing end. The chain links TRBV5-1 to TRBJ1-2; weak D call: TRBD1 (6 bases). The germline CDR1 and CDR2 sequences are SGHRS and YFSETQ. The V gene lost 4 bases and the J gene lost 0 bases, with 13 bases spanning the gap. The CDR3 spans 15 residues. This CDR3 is CASSLGAGANYGYTF. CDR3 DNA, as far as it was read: TGCGCCAGCAGCCTGGGGGCTGGAGCTAACTATGGC. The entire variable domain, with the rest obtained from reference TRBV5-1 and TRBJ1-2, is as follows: KAGVTQTPRYLIKTRGQQVTLSCSPISGHRSVSWYQQTPGQGLQFLFEYFSETQRNKGNFPGRFSGRQFSNSRSEMNVSTLELGDSALYLCASSLGAGANYGYTFGSGTRLTVV.

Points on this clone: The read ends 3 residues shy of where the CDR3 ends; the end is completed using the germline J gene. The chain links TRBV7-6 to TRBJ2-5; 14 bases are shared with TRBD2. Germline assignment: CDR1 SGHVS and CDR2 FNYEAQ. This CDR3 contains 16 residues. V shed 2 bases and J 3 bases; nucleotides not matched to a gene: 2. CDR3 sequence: CASSLRTSGGKETQYF. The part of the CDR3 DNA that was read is TGTGCCAGCAGCTTAAGGACTAGCGGGGGGAAAGAGACC. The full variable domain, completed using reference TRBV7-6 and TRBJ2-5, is GAGVSQSPRYKVTKRGQDVALRCDPISGHVSLYWYRQALGQGPEFLTYFNYEAQQDKSGLPNDRFSAERPEGSISTLTIQRTEQRDSAMYRCASSLRTSGGKETQYFGPGTRLLVL.

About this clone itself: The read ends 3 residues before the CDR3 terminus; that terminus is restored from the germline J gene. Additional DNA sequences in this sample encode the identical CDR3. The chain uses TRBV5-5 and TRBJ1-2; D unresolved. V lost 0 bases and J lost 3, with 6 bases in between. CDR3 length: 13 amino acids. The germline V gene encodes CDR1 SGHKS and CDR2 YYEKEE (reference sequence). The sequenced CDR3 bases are TGTGCCAGCAGCTTGGGTACGGACTATGGC. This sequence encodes CASSLGTDYG. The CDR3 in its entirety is CASSLGTDYGYTF.

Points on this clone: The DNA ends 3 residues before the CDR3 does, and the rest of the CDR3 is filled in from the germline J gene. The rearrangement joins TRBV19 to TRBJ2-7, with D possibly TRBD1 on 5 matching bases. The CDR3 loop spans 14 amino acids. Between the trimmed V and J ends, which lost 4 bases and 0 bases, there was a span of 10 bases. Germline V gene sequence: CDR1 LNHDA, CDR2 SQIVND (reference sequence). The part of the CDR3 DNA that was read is TGTGCCAGTAGTACCAGGCAGGGCTCCTACGAG. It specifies CASSTRQGSYE. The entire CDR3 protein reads CASSTRQGSYEQYF.

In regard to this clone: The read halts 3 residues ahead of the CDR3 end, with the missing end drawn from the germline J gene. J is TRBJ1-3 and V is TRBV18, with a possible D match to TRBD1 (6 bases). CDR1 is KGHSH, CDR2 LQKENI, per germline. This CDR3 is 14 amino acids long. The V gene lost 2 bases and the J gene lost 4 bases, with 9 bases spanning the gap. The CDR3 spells CASSPDRSGNTIYF. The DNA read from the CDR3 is TGTGCCAGCTCACCAGACAGGAGCGGAAACACC.

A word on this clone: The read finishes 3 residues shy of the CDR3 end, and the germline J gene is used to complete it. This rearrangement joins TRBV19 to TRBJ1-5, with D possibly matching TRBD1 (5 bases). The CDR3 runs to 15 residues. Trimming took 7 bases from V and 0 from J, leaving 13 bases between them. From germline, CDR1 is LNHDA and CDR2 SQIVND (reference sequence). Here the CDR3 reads CASTRGGDSNQPQHF. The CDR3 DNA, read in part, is TGTGCCAGTACCCGCGGGGGGGATAGCAATCAGCCC.

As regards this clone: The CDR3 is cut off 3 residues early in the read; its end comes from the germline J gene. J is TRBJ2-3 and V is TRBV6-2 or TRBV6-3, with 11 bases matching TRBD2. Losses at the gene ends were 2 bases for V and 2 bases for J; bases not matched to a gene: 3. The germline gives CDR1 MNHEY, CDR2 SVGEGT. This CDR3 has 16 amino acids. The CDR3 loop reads CASSYPTSGDTDTQYF. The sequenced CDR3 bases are TGTGCCAGCAGTTACCCGACTAGCGGGGACACAGATACG.